This T cell receptor (beta chain) was captured in a study of blood T cell repertoires in COVID-19. V shed 5 bases, J shed 4 bases, and the junction held 9 bases outside the gene matches. Germline V gene sequence: CDR1 MNHEY, CDR2 SVGAGI. The CDR3 contains 15 residues. TCRdb keeps only in-frame clones here, not all; method: immunoSEQ multiplex PCR. The table lists roughly 460,000 clones, about 87% of them singletons. The sample taken for sequencing was peripheral blood. This chain links TRBV6-5 with TRBJ1-2; 8 nucleotides line up with TRBD1. The origin of this receptor is a man younger than 35 with COVID-19, enrolled during active disease. CDR3: CASSQHRQGSYGYTF. In DNA, the CDR3 is TGTGCCAGCAGTCAACATAGACAGGGGAGCTATGGCTACACCTTC.